This T cell receptor beta chain was observed in a study of cytomegalovirus exposure and HLA in healthy donors (dated by TCRdb to about 2017). About the study as a whole: In an earlier analysis of 587 of the donors, 250 to 300 Gb of sequence data and about 110 million unique TCR beta sequences from roughly 180 million T cells were reported. Approximately 300 gigabases of sequencing data and approximately 91 million unique TCR sequences made up an early release that covered approximately 700 HLA-typed donors. The genetic ancestry cluster associated with self-reported Caucasian donors included 65% to 90% of the roughly 400 genotyped donors. The study aimed to test whether signatures of past pathogen exposure could be identified by cataloging public T cell receptors. Using immunosequencing, the study profiled T cell repertoires from fewer than 850 subjects and related those repertoires to cytomegalovirus serostatus. In addition to the first cohort of about 650 subjects, a separate validation cohort of 120 different subjects was used. To predict cytomegalovirus infection status, the study combined high-throughput TCR immunosequencing, statistical association of individual TCRs with disease status, and machine learning. To study patterns of TCR occurrence, a later analysis re-analyzed previously published TCR beta repertoires from several hundred donors and added high-resolution HLA genotyping. Rather than using new phenotypic data, the later analysis identified candidate immune exposures from TCR beta sequences and from how often those sequences occurred across donors. An earlier analysis of approximately 500 of the donors applied high-throughput TCR beta sequencing to assess whether each TCR beta V gene segment acted as functional or pseudogenic. Donor age, sex, ethnicity and CMV serostatus were collected together with the repertoire data. In a later genetic analysis, genome-wide SNP genotypes for about three fifths of the roughly 670 donors were used, and that subset was treated as a discovery cohort. All discovery cohort repertoires had been generated on a single sequencing platform. Class I and class II HLA loci were covered by the typing at four-digit resolution. The number of donors typed differed by locus, with about 629-630 for A, B, C, DRB1 and DQB1, roughly 550 for DQA1, over 600 for DPA1, and 450 to 480 for DPB1. Four or five DR-DQ haplotypes were treated as single units for association and clustering because of strong linkage in the cohort. On average, roughly 250,000 unique TCR beta nucleotide sequences were sequenced per donor among 300 to 500 genotyped donors of the cohort, with 15% to 20% of those sequences being non-productive. Points the paper makes about the study in general: In an earlier analysis of about 550 of the donors, most TCR beta V segments were observed in productive rearrangements about 87% or about 30% of the time, broadly matching IMGT annotations. Most TCR sequences were observed very rarely across donors, whereas some public TCRs were present in many individuals. A later genetic analysis reported fewer N-insertions in productive TCRs among donors in an Asian-associated ancestry cluster than the approximately 670-donor mean. According to a later analysis, parvovirus B19, influenza, CMV and Epstein-Barr virus appeared linked to several top co-occurrence clusters. The presence/absence analyses assumed that sequencing depth was roughly uniform across donors, and that assumption may not be true. In the study, some 160 TCR beta chains were listed as associated with cytomegalovirus. A later analysis found that most CMV-associated TCR beta chains appeared HLA-restricted, with HLA associations seemingly driven largely by CMV exposure. Assigning TCR associations to individual alleles was difficult when HLA alleles, especially DR and DQ, strongly co-occurred. The authors suggested that the approach could potentially be generalized to other disease states and immunological phenotypes. HLA typing was unavailable for some donors at each locus, so association tests used only the typed subset. V-gene and J-gene trimming of TCR beta chains was associated with a missense DCLRE1C variant in a later genetic analysis, and the association was replicated in an independent cohort. Correlated functional status among segregating V segments might be attributable to linkage disequilibrium, but an unknown experimental factor could not be ruled out. The classifier was reported to diagnose cytomegalovirus status with high specificity and sensitivity in both the original and validation cohorts. A later analysis found that HLA-associated TCR beta chains were more clonally expanded and had lower generation probabilities than equally common non-associated chains. At a false discovery rate of 0.05, a later analysis linked some 17,000 TCR beta sequences to specific HLA alleles. A further reported finding was that TCR beta sequences accurately predicted the HLA-A and HLA-B alleles for most subjects in the first cohort. A few of the identified cytomegalovirus-associated TCR beta chains were confirmed in vitro to be specific for cytomegalovirus antigens. Because counts were too low, seventeen rarely observed V segments, including chromosome 9 orphons, were left out of the earlier analysis of over 550 of the donors. The sequencing pipeline was judged likely to have produced a cluster of highly shared sequence variants as a technical artifact. In a later analysis, TCR association rates were found to vary across HLA loci, with the most associated TCRs seen for DRB1 alleles and the fewest for HLA-C alleles. CMV serostatus was the only immune exposure information available for the cohort. In this cohort, only TCR beta chains were sequenced, and detectable features were limited by the absence of alpha or paired-chain data.

Worth noting for this clone: This clone's antigen is unknown. Base qualities are not recorded, but no much larger clone differs from it by a single base.

The library was built by means of the immunoSEQ multiplex PCR assay. The multiplex PCR relied on a mix of 60 forward primers for TCR Vbeta segments and 13 reverse primers for TCR Jbeta segments. A multiplex PCR assay on genomic DNA amplified the CDR3 region of rearranged TCR beta genes. The Illumina HiSeq System was used to sequence the amplified TCR beta libraries as 87-base-pair reads. Per the original workflow: In a later analysis, about 80 million unique TCR beta chains were counted across the approximately 620 repertoires, and about 9.9 million of these chains were shared by at least two donors. Raw reads were error-corrected and collapsed into unique sequences by a nearest-neighbor algorithm in which closely related sequences were merged to remove PCR and sequencing errors. CDR3 sequences were aligned to IMGT reference sequences to assign V, D and J gene segments. Each retained sequence needed at least a six-nucleotide match to both a V gene segment and a J gene segment. Rearrangements were called productive when the CDR3 lacked stop codons and stayed in frame with V and J; all others were non-productive. Following IMGT convention, CDR3 was defined as the stretch from the second conserved V-encoded cysteine to the conserved J-encoded phenylalanine. The earlier analysis of a few hundred of the donors excluded any sequence lacking an unambiguous match to a single V gene segment. In an earlier analysis of 500 to 750 of the donors, V segments were called functional above 56.7% productive rearrangements and were called segregating when the between-donor standard deviation exceeded 5%. A statistical classification framework was built for diagnosing cytomegalovirus status from the catalog of TCR beta chain sequences. V and J gene assignment, in a later analysis, came from comparing TCR nucleotide sequences with IMGT/GENE-DB human TR gene sequences. A later analysis assigned CDR3 sequences and most-parsimonious VDJ recombination scenarios with the TCRdist pipeline. In a later analysis, each TCR beta chain was defined by its CDR3 amino acid sequence together with its V-gene family, and reads lacking a unique V-gene family were excluded. To address suspected cross-contamination and a sequencing artifact, a later analysis removed under 600 highly shared, low-generation-probability nucleotide sequences. In a later analysis, a clonal expansion index was calculated for each public chain from normalized within-repertoire ranks of inferred template counts. Generation probabilities in a later analysis came from a VDJ recombination model fitted to out-of-frame rearrangements, and those results were checked against IGoR. A later analysis scored TCR-TCR, TCR-HLA and TCR-CMV co-occurrence with hypergeometric tests, applying a repertoire-size bias correction to TCR pairs. To estimate false discovery rates, a later analysis permuted the HLA or CMV assignments 20 times. A later analysis grouped co-occurring TCRs with DBSCAN, adding TCRdist sequence similarity when clustering within HLA-allele-positive subsets. Co-occurrence clustering excluded repertoires with fewer than 30,000 or more than 120,000 public chains, plus five with anomalous nucleotide sharing. Drawn from immuneACCESS, this table holds only the in-frame rearrangements with V and J called that TCRdb kept. Clones are partly lost; checked studies trace under half to an unresolved V gene and leave the rest unexplained. V, J and clone size are taken as reported in that table, and D and trimming were inferred from the DNA itself. The sample table holds about 160,000 clones, of which 70% to 85% were seen once. The ten most abundant clones make up 1.5% to 2% of the sample.

The cohort comprised several hundred healthy bone marrow donors. All cohort members were sampled while nominally healthy, although unrecorded immune exposures were likely present. The donor was CMV seronegative and was included in the group of 352 seronegative cohort members. A peripheral blood sample was collected from each donor, and TCR beta sequencing was performed on peripheral blood mononuclear cells. The Qiagen DNeasy Blood Extraction Kit was used to extract genomic DNA from the blood cell samples. The receptor's source is a woman in her 30s in good health and CMV-seronegative. Material for sequencing was PBMCs.

The CDR3 here reads CASSLAGTGAHNEQFF. The base sequence is TGTGCCAGCAGCTTAGCGGGGACAGGGGCCCACAATGAGCAGTTCTTC. The chain links TRBV7-2 with TRBJ2-1; TRBD1 aligns with 10 central bases. CDR1 SGHTA and CDR2 FQGNSA were looked up in the germline V gene. V is cut back by 0 bases and J by 5 bases, with 4 bases in the junction unmatched. From the cysteine through the phenylalanine, the CDR3 covers 16 amino acids. Of the read, only the CDR3 DNA is kept; its 48 bases are in frame from base 1. Full variable domain (CDR3 extended with the reference TRBV7-2 and TRBJ2-1 proteins): GAGVSQSPSNKVTEKGKDVELRCDPISGHTALYWYRQSLGQGLEFLIYFQGNSAPDKSGLPSDRFSAERTGGSVSTLTIQRTQQEDSAVYLCASSLAGTGAHNEQFFGPGTRLTVL.